This T cell receptor (beta chain) was identified in a study of T-cell memory formation after mild COVID-19. Each CDR3 protein is one row after TCRdb ran MiXCR on the 5' RACE reads. The sample carries about 350,000 distinct CDR3 sequences, roughly an eighth recorded once. The table lists this clonotype with a few counts. The antigen remains undetermined. Study-wide results and caveats: Within pre-infection memory, some responding clones were found, suggesting cross-reactive memory joined.

The TCR originated in a man between 18 and 35 years old who had mild COVID-19 (a few samples of this study predate the infection). Cell type and time point are not known. The sequencing input was PBMCs or a T cell subset sorted from them (not recorded which).

The CDR3 DNA sequence: TGTGCCAGCAGCACCGGGACAGAAGAGACCCAGTACTTC. Its protein product is CASSTGTEETQYF. V and J are TRBV7-9 and TRBJ2-5; TRBD1 agrees at 7 bases. The CDR3 is made up of 13 amino acids. Germline V gene lookup returns CDR1 SEHNR and CDR2 FQNEAQ (reference sequence). J gave up 3 bases and V 5 bases, and 3 bases lay outside the gene matches.